Listed here are 14 T cell receptor beta chains from one sample, sequenced in a study of T cells in Graves' hyperthyroidism and ophthalmopathy. Amplified regions were TCR beta CDR3 sequences from RNA transcripts. First-round RT-PCR with HTBI primers amplified the TCR CDR3 region. A single record per CDR3 protein comes from TCRdb applying MiXCR to the multiplex PCR reads. The sample contains about 540,000 distinct CDR3 sequences, about 45% of which appear only once. Sequenced: peripheral blood or thyroid tissue (not recorded which). Receptors originate from a woman under 30 with Graves' hyperthyroidism.

This clonotype was recorded many times. The V call is TRBV2, the J call TRBJ2-7; D remains ambiguous. CDR3 length: 14 amino acids. Germline CDR1 and CDR2: SNHLY and FYNNEI. The V end was cut by 6 bases, the J end by 3 bases, with 15 bases between. CDR3 sequence (DNA): TGTGCCAGCAGCGCAACTAATTCCGGCTACGAGCAGTACTTC. Its protein product is CASSATNSGYEQYF.

The J gene is TRBJ2-7, the V gene TRBV20-1; D is perhaps TRBD1 or TRBD2 (5 bases each). The CDR3 totals 15 residues. CDR1 DFQATT and CDR2 SNEGSKA come from the germline V gene (reference sequence). Deletions cut 0 bases from V and 5 bases from J, with 17 bases between. The CDR3 loop reads CSARDFGGNPDEQYF. The CDR3 DNA is TGCAGTGCTAGAGATTTTGGGGGAAATCCTGACGAGCAGTACTTC.

Regarding this clonotype: One end of the junction fails to match germline, which may point to a read error. The chain uses TRBV10-3 and TRBJ1-1, with D tentatively TRBD1 (6 bases). This CDR3 region has 15 residues. CDR1 is ENHRY, CDR2 SYGVKD, per germline. DNA for the CDR3: TGTGCCATCACCGAAGGGACAACCAAGGACACTGAAGCTCTCTTT. Amino acids: CAITEGTTKDTEALF.

This chain links TRBV29-1 with TRBJ1-2, with D possibly being TRBD1 (6 bases). The CDR3 totals 12 residues. Between the trimmed V and J ends, which lost 1 base and 6 bases, there was a span of 9 bases. CDR1 and CDR2 from the germline V gene are SQVTM and ANQGSEA. Written as DNA, the CDR3 is TGCAGCGTTGAAGCAGGGGCGAATGGCTACACCTTC. Encoded protein: CSVEAGANGYTF.

In its sample, this clonotype was seen many times. The rearrangement joins TRBV15 to TRBJ1-6, with 8 bases lining up with TRBD1. V trimming: 5 bases; J trimming: 10 bases; junction bases outside the gene matches: 10. The V gene's germline CDR1 is LNHNV and CDR2 YYDKDF (reference sequence). CDR3 length: 15 amino acids. The CDR3 region is CATSLVRQGKSPLHF. Written as DNA, the CDR3 is TGTGCCACCAGCCTCGTGAGACAGGGGAAATCACCCCTCCACTTT. The variable domain in full, completed from reference TRBV15 and TRBJ1-6, reads DAMVIQNPRYQVTQFGKPVTLSCSQTLNHNVMYWYQQKSSQAPKLLFHYYDKDFNNEADTPDNFQSRRPNTSFCFLDIRSPGLGDTAMYLCATSLVRQGKSPLHFGNGTRLTVT.

This clonotype has just a few counts. This chain joins TRBV4-1 and TRBJ2-7, with TRBD2 matching 7 bases. Germline V lookup: CDR1 MGHRA, CDR2 YSYEKL. This CDR3 is 15 amino acids long. Trimming cost V 4 bases and J 0 bases; bases outside gene matches: 6. CDR3 nucleotide sequence: TGCGCCAGCAGCCTTTCACTAGCGCGCTCCTACGAGCAGTACTTC. Residues: CASSLSLARSYEQYF.

This clonotype came up many times. The chain has TRBV24-1 and TRBJ2-5, with D hard to call. The CDR3 length is 13 residues. The V and J ends lost 4 bases and 5 bases respectively, with 10 bases between them. The germline CDR1 and CDR2 sequences are KGHDR and SFDVKD. The CDR3 region has the DNA TGTGCCACCAGTGAGTTATTAGGGGAGACCCAGTACTTC. Encoded protein: CATSELLGETQYF.

Only a few counts were recorded for this clonotype. This chain links TRBV2 with TRBJ1-1, with D perhaps matching TRBD1 (5 bases). The V gene lost 6 bases and the J gene lost 4 bases, with 15 bases spanning the gap. Germline CDR1 SNHLY, CDR2 FYNNEI. The length of the CDR3 is 14 residues. The DNA for the CDR3 is TGTGCCAGCAGGCTGGGGATGGGGGGCACTGAAGCTTTCTTT. Amino acids: CASRLGMGGTEAFF. Full variable domain (rest looked up from reference TRBV2 and TRBJ1-1): EPEVTQTPSHQVTQMGQEVILRCVPISNHLYFYWYRQILGQKVEFLVSFYNNEISEKSEIFDDQFSVERPDGSNFTLKIRSTKLEDSAMYFCASRLGMGGTEAFFGQGTRLTVV.

The chain links TRBV12-3 or TRBV12-4 to TRBJ2-7, with 7 bases lining up with TRBD1. V shed 7 bases, J shed 7 bases, and the junction held 10 bases outside the gene matches. This CDR3 is built from 13 residues. DNA for the CDR3: TGTGCCAGCACGGGACAGACCCCGGGTGAGCAGTACTTC. Protein: CASTGQTPGEQYF.

This clonotype occurred many times. This chain uses TRBV19 with TRBJ1-5, with D uncertain. V was cut by 6 bases and J by 6 bases, with 6 bases left in between. The germline CDR1 and CDR2 sequences are LNHDA and SQIVND (reference sequence). The CDR3 runs to 11 residues. CDR3: CASSDVQPQHF. CDR3 coding DNA: TGTGCCAGTAGCGACGTTCAGCCCCAGCATTTT.

In regard to this clonotype: The junction does not match germline at one end; this may be a read error. The CDR3 region is CAISESGQSMNTEAFF. The CDR3 DNA sequence: TGTGCCATCAGTGAGTCGGGACAGAGCATGAACACTGAGGCTTTCTTT. This chain connects TRBV10-3 to TRBJ1-1, with 7 bases aligning to TRBD1. Germline loops: CDR1 ENHRY, CDR2 SYGVKD. The CDR3 extends over 16 amino acids.

This clonotype was seen a single time. This chain uses TRBV7-3 with TRBJ2-7; tentatively, D is TRBD2 (5 bases). The V end lost 5 bases, the J end lost 3 bases, and 14 bases lay between the germline ends. The CDR3 contains 14 residues. Germline V lookup: CDR1 SGHTA, CDR2 FQGTGA. In nucleotides, the CDR3 is TGTGCCAGCAGCCAAGATCGACTACTCTACGAGCAGTACTTC. Translation: CASSQDRLLYEQYF.

This clonotype was seen a handful of times. The chain uses TRBV6-5 and TRBJ2-5; TRBD2 aligns across 7 bases. The CDR3 spans 15 residues. CDR1 and CDR2 from the germline V gene are MNHEY and SVGAGI. J lost 5 bases, V lost 0 bases, and 6 bases had no gene match. This chain's CDR3 is CASSYSVGRKETQYF. The CDR3 coding sequence is TGTGCCAGCAGTTACTCGGTCGGGAGGAAGGAGACCCAGTACTTC.

In this sample, this clonotype turned up many times. The V call is TRBV2, the J call TRBJ1-2; tentatively, D is TRBD1 (5 bases). Germline V lookup: CDR1 SNHLY, CDR2 FYNNEI. The CDR3 has 10 amino acids. V was clipped by 6 bases and J by 7 bases, with 6 bases between them. The CDR3 DNA sequence: TGTGCCAGCAGGGGGGGTGGCTACACCTTC. Translation: CASRGGGYTF. The full variable domain, completed using reference TRBV2 and TRBJ1-2, is EPEVTQTPSHQVTQMGQEVILRCVPISNHLYFYWYRQILGQKVEFLVSFYNNEISEKSEIFDDQFSVERPDGSNFTLKIRSTKLEDSAMYFCASRGGGYTFGSGTRLTVV.